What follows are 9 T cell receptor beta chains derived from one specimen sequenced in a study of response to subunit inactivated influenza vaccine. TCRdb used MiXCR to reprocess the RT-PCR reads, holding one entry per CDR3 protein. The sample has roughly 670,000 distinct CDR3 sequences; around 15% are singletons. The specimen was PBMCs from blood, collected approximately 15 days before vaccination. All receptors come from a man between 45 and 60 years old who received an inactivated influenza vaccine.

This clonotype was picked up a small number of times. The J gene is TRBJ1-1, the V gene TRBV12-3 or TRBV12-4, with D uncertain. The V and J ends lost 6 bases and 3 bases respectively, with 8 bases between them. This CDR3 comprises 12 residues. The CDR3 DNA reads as TGTGCCAGCAGACTGTCAGACACTGAAGCTTTCTTT. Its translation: CASRLSDTEAFF.

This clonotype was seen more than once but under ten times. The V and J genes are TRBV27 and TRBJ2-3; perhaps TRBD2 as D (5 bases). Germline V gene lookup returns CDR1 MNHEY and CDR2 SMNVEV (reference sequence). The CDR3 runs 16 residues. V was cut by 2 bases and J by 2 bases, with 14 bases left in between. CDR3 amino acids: CASSLLAPTSTDTQYF. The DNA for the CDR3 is TGTGCCAGCAGTTTACTAGCCCCAACCTCCACAGATACGCAGTATTTT.

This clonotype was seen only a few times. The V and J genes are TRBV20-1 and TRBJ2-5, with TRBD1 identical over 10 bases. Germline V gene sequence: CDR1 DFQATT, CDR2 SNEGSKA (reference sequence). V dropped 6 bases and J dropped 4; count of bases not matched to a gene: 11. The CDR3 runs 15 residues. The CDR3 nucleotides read TGCAGTGCCTTCGATCCGGGACAGGGGCGAGAGACCCAGTACTTC. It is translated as CSAFDPGQGRETQYF.

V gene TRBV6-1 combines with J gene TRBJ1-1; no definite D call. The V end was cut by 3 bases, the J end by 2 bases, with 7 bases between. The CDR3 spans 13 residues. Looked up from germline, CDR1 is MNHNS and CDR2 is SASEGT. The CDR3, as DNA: TGTGCCAGCAGTGAGACAACAAACACTGAAGCTTTCTTT. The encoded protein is CASSETTNTEAFF.

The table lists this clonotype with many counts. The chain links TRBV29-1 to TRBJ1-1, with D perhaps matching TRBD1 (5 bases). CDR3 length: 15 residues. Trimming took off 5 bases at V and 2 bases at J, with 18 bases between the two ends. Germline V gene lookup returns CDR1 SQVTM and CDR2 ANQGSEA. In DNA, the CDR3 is TGCAGCGTTCCTGGGGGACGGGCTGTAAACACTGAAGCTTTCTTT. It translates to CSVPGGRAVNTEAFF. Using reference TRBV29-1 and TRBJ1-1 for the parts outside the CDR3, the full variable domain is SAVISQKPSRDICQRGTSLTIQCQVDSQVTMMFWYRQQPGQSLTLIATANQGSEATYESGFVIDKFPISRPNLTFSTLTVSNMSPEDSSIYLCSVPGGRAVNTEAFFGQGTRLTVV.

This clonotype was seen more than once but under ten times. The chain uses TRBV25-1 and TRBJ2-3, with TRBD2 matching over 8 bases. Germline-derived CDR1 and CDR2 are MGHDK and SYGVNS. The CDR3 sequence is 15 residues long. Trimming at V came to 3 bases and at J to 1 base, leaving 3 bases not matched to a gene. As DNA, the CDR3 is TGTGCCAGCAGTGATGCGGGGGGCGGCACAGATACGCAGTATTTT. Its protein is CASSDAGGGTDTQYF.

The CDR3 nucleotides read TGTGCCAGCAGCTTAGGGGCTCGGCGGGGACCAGATACGCAGTATTTT. This codes for CASSLGARRGPDTQYF. The rearrangement joins TRBV7-6 to TRBJ2-3; D is possibly TRBD2 (6 bases). Germline assignment: CDR1 SGHVS and CDR2 FNYEAQ. With 1 base removed from V and 4 bases from J, the gap between germline ends came to 15 bases. This CDR3 region has 16 residues.

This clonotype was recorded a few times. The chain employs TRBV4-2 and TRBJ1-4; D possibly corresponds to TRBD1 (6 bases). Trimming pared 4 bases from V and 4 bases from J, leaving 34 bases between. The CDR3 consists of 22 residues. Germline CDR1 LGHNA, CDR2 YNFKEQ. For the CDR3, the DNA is TGTGCCAGCAGCCCTTACGGCGGGAGGGTCGACAGGAGGGGGACTTATAATGAAAAACTGTTTTTT. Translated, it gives CASSPYGGRVDRRGTYNEKLFF.

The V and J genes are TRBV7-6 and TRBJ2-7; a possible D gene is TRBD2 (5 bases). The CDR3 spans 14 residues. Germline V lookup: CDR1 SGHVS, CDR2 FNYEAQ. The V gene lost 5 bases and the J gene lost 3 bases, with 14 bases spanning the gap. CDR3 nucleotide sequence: TGTGCCAGCAGCCTGGATGCGGGCGACTACGAGCAGTACTTC. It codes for CASSLDAGDYEQYF.